This T cell receptor beta chain was captured in a study of shared clonotypes between healthy human individuals. CDR3 length equals 15 residues. Germline V lookup: CDR1 SNHLY, CDR2 FYNNEI. V lost 2 bases and J 3 bases, leaving 11 bases between the germline ends. At deep level, the assay was performed. The quantity of DNA used in unsorted PBMC replicate PCRs was 300 ng, corresponding to about 30,000 T cell genomes. In the study's own analysis: There were no quality scores in the junction-only immunoSEQ sequences, so filtering differed. Generated by immunoSEQ multiplex PCR, the TCRdb table keeps only in-frame clones and is missing some. That table supplies the V and J calls and clone size; D and trimming were determined from the DNA. The table lists hundreds of thousands of clones, 77% of them singletons.

The source of this sequence is a woman between 40 and 50 years old in good health. Some clones in this sample may be carry-over from other donors' samples. The chain uses TRBV2 and TRBJ1-5; D uncertain. Material: PBMCs. This chain's CDR3 is CASSERRDNNQPQHF. CDR3 nucleotide sequence: TGTGCCAGCAGTGAAAGGAGGGATAACAATCAGCCCCAGCATTTT.